This TCR beta chain was observed in a study of brain T cells in children with intractable seizures. Study results and limitations: Viral specificity was inferred only from CDR3 similarity; HCMV serostatus was unknown.

Only cases whose brain tissue showed the highest T cell transcript signatures were sequenced. At least one anti-epileptic drug was given before surgery. As concerns this clone: Its antigen is undetermined.

The V gene's germline CDR1 is LNHNV and CDR2 YYDKDF (reference sequence). The J segment lost 8 bases and the V segment lost 1 base, leaving 8 bases of the junction unmatched. The CDR3 has 16 residues. Data came from immunoSEQ multiplex PCR; TCRdb stores just in-frame clones and leaves some out. The repertoire holds 80,000 or so clones, about 93% seen once, with approximately 1.4% in the top ten. This clonotype was sampled from a boy in the first two years of life with tuberous sclerosis and intractable seizures. The chain couples TRBV15 to TRBJ1-6, with 7 positions matching TRBD1. This specimen consisted of peripheral blood, obtained at surgery. CDR3 sequence reads: CATSRARQGGDSPLHF. DNA for the CDR3: TGTGCCACCAGCAGAGCTCGACAGGGAGGGGATTCACCCCTCCACTTT.